Below, 12 T cell receptor beta chains from the same sample are listed, as sequenced in a study of blood T cell repertoires in COVID-19. The assay was immunoSEQ multiplex PCR, and TCRdb's table has in-frame clones only and misses some. The table records 250,000 to 300,000 clones, 85% to 90% of them present only once. Sequencing input: peripheral blood. The receptors here all came from an older woman with COVID-19, enrolled during active disease.

This clone has a single count. This chain joins TRBV19 and TRBJ1-1, with unresolved D. CDR1 and CDR2 (germline): LNHDA, SQIVND (reference sequence). The CDR3 covers 14 residues. V lost 5 bases and J lost 1, with 11 bases in between. In DNA form, the CDR3 reads TGTGCCAGTAGTTTCGACATAAGGAACACTGAAGCTTTCTTT. The encoded protein is CASSFDIRNTEAFF.

The chain recombines TRBV29-1 with TRBJ1-2, with D possibly matching TRBD1 (6 bases). CDR1 is SQVTM and CDR2 is ANQGSEA in the germline V gene. V was shortened by 3 bases and J by 4 bases, with 15 bases between the two germline ends. The CDR3 consists of 14 residues. The CDR3: CSVDGPGAGYGYTF. CDR3 nucleotide sequence: TGCAGCGTTGACGGCCCAGGGGCAGGCTATGGCTACACCTTC.

This chain joins TRBV7-2 and TRBJ1-2; possibly TRBD1 for D (6 bases). Germline V lookup: CDR1 SGHTA, CDR2 FQGNSA. Between the trimmed V and J ends, which lost 4 bases and 6 bases, there was a span of 12 bases. This CDR3 is built from 13 residues. CDR3 loop: CASSSRPGDGYTF. The CDR3 DNA reads TGTGCCAGCAGCTCGAGGCCAGGGGATGGCTACACCTTC.

This chain joins TRBV9 and TRBJ1-5, with 7 bases matching TRBD1. Germline CDR1 is SGDLS and CDR2 is YYNGEE. After removal of 10 bases from V and 1 base from J, the junction contained 11 bases not matched to a gene. This CDR3 has 15 amino acids. CDR3 DNA: TGTGCCCGCCGAGGGGGGACAGTCAGCAATCAGCCCCAGCATTTT. Translation: CARRGGTVSNQPQHF.

The V and J genes are TRBV5-5 and TRBJ1-5, with D uncertain. V was trimmed by 1 base and J by 5 bases, leaving 22 bases between them. Germline CDR1 SGHKS, CDR2 YYEKEE (reference sequence). This CDR3 region has 18 residues. CDR3 sequence reads: CASSLSFRRSVEDQPQHF. The DNA for the CDR3 is TGTGCCAGCAGCTTGAGCTTTAGAAGGAGCGTGGAGGATCAGCCCCAGCATTTT.

V is TRBV27 and J is TRBJ1-5; D gene ambiguous. The germline V and J ends were trimmed by 0 bases and 6 bases, with 12 bases remaining between them. Germline values: CDR1 MNHEY, CDR2 SMNVEV (reference sequence). The CDR3 sequence is 15 residues long. CDR3: CASSLSATSGQPQHF. The CDR3 DNA follows: TGTGCCAGCAGTTTATCTGCCACCTCGGGTCAGCCCCAGCATTTT.

The chain links TRBV7-8 to TRBJ2-5; the match to TRBD1 covers 12 bases. CDR1 is SGHVS, CDR2 FQNEAQ, per germline. CDR3 length: 15 amino acids. V trimming: 4 bases; J trimming: 6 bases; junction bases outside the gene matches: 6. CDR3 in amino acids: CASSSGTGGAQTQYF. The CDR3 DNA follows: TGTGCCAGCAGCTCGGGGACAGGGGGCGCACAGACCCAGTACTTC. Looking up the rest from reference TRBV7-8 and TRBJ2-5 gives the full variable domain: GAGVSQSPRYKVAKRGQDVALRCDPISGHVSLFWYQQALGQGPEFLTYFQNEAQLDKSGLPSDRFFAERPEGSVSTLKIQRTQQEDSAVYLCASSSGTGGAQTQYFGPGTRLLVL.

The chain carries TRBV7-3 and TRBJ2-5, with D possibly being TRBD1 (5 bases). CDR3 length equals 16 residues. CDR1 is SGHTA, CDR2 FQGTGA, per germline. Trimming stripped 2 bases from V and 0 bases from J, with 13 bases between. For the CDR3, the DNA is TGTGCCAGCAGCTTAGGGATAACAGGAAACCAAGAGACCCAGTACTTC. Translation: CASSLGITGNQETQYF.

This clone has just a few counts. The chain recombines TRBV12-3 or TRBV12-4 with TRBJ1-6; D is ambiguous. V lost 8 bases to trimming and J lost 13 bases, with 6 bases between them. The CDR3 consists of 9 residues. CDR3 DNA sequence: TGTGCCAGCTTATTGCCCCTCCACTTT. Translating it yields CASLLPLHF.

There are a few counts of this clone. The chain uses TRBV19 and TRBJ1-5, with D possibly being TRBD1 (5 bases). The germline V gene has CDR1 LNHDA and CDR2 SQIVND (reference sequence). The V gene lost 5 bases and the J gene lost 6 bases, with 11 bases spanning the gap. This CDR3 is 13 amino acids long. This CDR3 is CASSHQGGQPQHF. The DNA of the CDR3 is TGTGCCAGTAGTCACCAGGGTGGTCAGCCCCAGCATTTT.

The rearrangement joins TRBV9 to TRBJ2-2; D possibly corresponds to TRBD1 (6 bases). CDR3 size: 14 residues. V shed 4 bases and J shed 3 bases, with 10 bases lying between them. Germline V CDR1 and CDR2: SGDLS, YYNGEE. The CDR3 region is CASSPRQDTGELFF. DNA of the CDR3: TGTGCCAGCAGCCCCAGACAGGACACCGGGGAGCTGTTTTTT. The full variable domain, its missing parts supplied by reference TRBV9 and TRBJ2-2, is DSGVTQTPKHLITATGQRVTLRCSPRSGDLSVYWYQQSLDQGLQFLIQYYNGEERAKGNILERFSAQQFPDLHSELNLSSLELGDSALYFCASSPRQDTGELFFGEGSRLTVL.

Remarks on this clone: This specimen includes other DNA sequences encoding the same CDR3. The chain carries TRBV5-1 and TRBJ2-5; the match to TRBD1 covers 7 bases. Germline assignment: CDR1 SGHRS and CDR2 YFSETQ. V lost 4 bases, J lost 1 base, and 4 bases stayed unmatched. This CDR3 has 14 amino acids. The CDR3: CASSLGTVQETQYF. CDR3 nucleotide sequence: TGCGCCAGCAGCCTCGGGACAGTCCAAGAGACCCAGTACTTC. Looking up the rest from reference TRBV5-1 and TRBJ2-5 gives the full variable domain: KAGVTQTPRYLIKTRGQQVTLSCSPISGHRSVSWYQQTPGQGLQFLFEYFSETQRNKGNFPGRFSGRQFSNSRSEMNVSTLELGDSALYLCASSLGTVQETQYFGPGTRLLVL.